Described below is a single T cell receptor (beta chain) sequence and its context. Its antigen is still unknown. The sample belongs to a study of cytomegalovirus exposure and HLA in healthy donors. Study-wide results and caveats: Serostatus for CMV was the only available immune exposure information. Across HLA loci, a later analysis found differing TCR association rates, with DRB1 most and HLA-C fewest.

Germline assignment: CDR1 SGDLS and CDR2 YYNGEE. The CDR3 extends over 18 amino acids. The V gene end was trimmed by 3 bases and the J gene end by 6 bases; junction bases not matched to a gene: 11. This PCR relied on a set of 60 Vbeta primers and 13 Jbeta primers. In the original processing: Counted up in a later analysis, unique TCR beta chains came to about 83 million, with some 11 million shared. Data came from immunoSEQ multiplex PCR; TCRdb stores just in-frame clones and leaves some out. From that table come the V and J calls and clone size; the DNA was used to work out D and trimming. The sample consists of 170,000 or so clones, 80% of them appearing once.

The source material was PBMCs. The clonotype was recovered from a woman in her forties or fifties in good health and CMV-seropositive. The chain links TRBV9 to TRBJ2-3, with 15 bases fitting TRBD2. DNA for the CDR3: TGTGCCAGCAGCGACGGGACTAGCGGGGGGCTAGGCCAGGATACGCAGTATTTT. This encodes CASSDGTSGGLGQDTQYF. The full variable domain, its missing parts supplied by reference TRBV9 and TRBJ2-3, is DSGVTQTPKHLITATGQRVTLRCSPRSGDLSVYWYQQSLDQGLQFLIQYYNGEERAKGNILERFSAQQFPDLHSELNLSSLELGDSALYFCASSDGTSGGLGQDTQYFGPGTRLTVL.